This T cell receptor (beta chain) was identified in a study of response to subunit inactivated influenza vaccine. Points on this clonotype: The antigen is undetermined.

CDR1 and CDR2 (germline): SQVTM, ANQGSEA. With 7 bases removed from V and 7 bases from J, the gap between germline ends came to 14 bases. The length of the CDR3 is 12 residues. TCRdb reprocessed the RT-PCR reads via MiXCR and lists one record per CDR3 protein. This sample carries roughly 790,000 distinct CDR3 sequences, approximately 22% of them seen once, and the ten largest clones take roughly a tenth. General study findings and limits: The study's authors posited that every seasonal influenza vaccination enlists few new T cells.

The sequence derives from a man aged 45 to 65 who received an inactivated influenza vaccine. The V and J genes are TRBV29-1 and TRBJ2-1; D tentatively fits TRBD1 or TRBD2 (7 bases each). Material: PBMCs from blood, obtained roughly 5 days after vaccination. The CDR3 nucleotides are TGCAGCGCGACAGGGAGGGCGAATGAGCAGTTCTTC. It encodes CSATGRANEQFF.